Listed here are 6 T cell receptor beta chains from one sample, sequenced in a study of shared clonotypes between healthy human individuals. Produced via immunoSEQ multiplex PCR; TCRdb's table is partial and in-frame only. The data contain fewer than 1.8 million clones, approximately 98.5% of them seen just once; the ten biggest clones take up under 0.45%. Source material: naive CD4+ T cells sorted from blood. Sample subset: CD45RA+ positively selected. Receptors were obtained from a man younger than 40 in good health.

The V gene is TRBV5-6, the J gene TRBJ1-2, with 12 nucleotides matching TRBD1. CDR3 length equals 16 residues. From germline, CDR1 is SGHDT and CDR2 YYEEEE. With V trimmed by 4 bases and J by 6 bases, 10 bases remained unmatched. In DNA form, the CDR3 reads TGTGCCAGCAGCAGAGATCCGGGACAGGGGGCGAATGGCTACACCTTC. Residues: CASSRDPGQGANGYTF.

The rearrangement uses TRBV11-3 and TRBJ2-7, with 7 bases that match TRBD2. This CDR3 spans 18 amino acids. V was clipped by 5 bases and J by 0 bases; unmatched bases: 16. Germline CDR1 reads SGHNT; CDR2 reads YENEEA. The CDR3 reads CASSPYIYGLDSSYEQYF. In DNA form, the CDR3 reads TGTGCCAGCAGCCCTTATATATATGGACTAGATAGCTCCTACGAGCAGTACTTC. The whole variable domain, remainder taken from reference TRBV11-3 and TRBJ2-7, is EAGVVQSPRYKIIEKKQPVAFWCNPISGHNTLYWYLQNLGQGPELLIRYENEEAVDDSQLPKDRFSAERLKGVDSTLKIQPAELGDSAVYLCASSPYIYGLDSSYEQYFGPGTRLTVT.

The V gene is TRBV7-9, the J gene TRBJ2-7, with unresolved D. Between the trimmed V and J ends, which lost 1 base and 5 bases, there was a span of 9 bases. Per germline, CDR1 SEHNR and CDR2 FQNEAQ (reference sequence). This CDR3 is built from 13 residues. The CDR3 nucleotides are TGTGCCAGCAGCTTAGTTCCGACGGACGAGCAGTACTTC. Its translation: CASSLVPTDEQYF.

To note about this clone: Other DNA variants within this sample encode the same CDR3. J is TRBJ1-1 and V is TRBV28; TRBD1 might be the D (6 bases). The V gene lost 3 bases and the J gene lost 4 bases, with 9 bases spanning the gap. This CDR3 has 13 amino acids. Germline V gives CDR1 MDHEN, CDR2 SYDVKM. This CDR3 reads CASSFQGRTEAFF. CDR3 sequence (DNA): TGTGCCAGCAGTTTCCAGGGGCGCACTGAAGCTTTCTTT.

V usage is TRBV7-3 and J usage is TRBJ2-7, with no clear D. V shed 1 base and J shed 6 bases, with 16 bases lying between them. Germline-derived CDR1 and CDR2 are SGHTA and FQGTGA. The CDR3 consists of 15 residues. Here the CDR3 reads CASSLSPAGLGEQYF. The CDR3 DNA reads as TGTGCCAGCAGCTTAAGTCCAGCAGGTTTAGGCGAGCAGTACTTC.

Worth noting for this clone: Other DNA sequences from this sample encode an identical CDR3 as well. The CDR3: CASSLSTSGSYEQYF. The DNA of the CDR3 is TGTGCCAGCAGCCTCTCGACTAGCGGGAGTTACGAGCAGTACTTC. The chain couples TRBV7-2 to TRBJ2-7; 12 bases are shared with TRBD2. Unmatched junction bases numbered 6, after V lost 5 bases and J lost 4 bases. This CDR3 comprises 15 residues. Germline V gene lookup returns CDR1 SGHTA and CDR2 FQGNSA.